This T cell receptor beta chain was found in a study of T cells in Graves' hyperthyroidism and ophthalmopathy. Study-level background: Specimen type is peripheral blood, collected at initial diagnosis prior to any treatment.

Amplification targeted TCR beta CDR3 regions from RNA transcripts. Primed by the HTBI set, a first-round RT-PCR was run on the TCR CDR3. TCRdb re-called the multiplex PCR reads with MiXCR, one entry per CDR3 protein. This sample yields hundreds of thousands of distinct CDR3 sequences, of which around 16% are seen a single time; less than 15% belongs to the top ten. Germline V gene lookup returns CDR1 DFQATT and CDR2 SNEGSKA (reference sequence). The length of the CDR3 is 13 residues. V was cut by 4 bases and J by 1 base, with 10 bases left in between. This clonotype was seen more than once but under ten times.

This chain connects TRBV20-1 to TRBJ2-5; no clear D gene. Sequencing was carried out using blood. The clonotype comes from a woman under 30 with Graves' hyperthyroidism. The CDR3 loop is CSAMRQPQETQYF. In DNA, the CDR3 is TGCAGTGCTATGAGGCAGCCCCAAGAGACCCAGTACTTC.